This T cell receptor (beta chain) was identified during a study of beta chain features in type 1 diabetes. As for the study in general: Examined across all samples were about 110 million sorted cells.

Notes on the study in general: There was a moderate but significant shortening of TCRB CDR3s in all four CD4+ subsets of Type 1 diabetes patients. Diminished insertions and augmented deletions at VDJ junctions characterized type 1 diabetes patients.

It was one heparinised blood draw, averaging around 120 mL, that each donor gave. Naive, central memory, regulatory and stem cell-like memory cells within the CD4+ compartment were sorted using CD45RO/CCR7/CD25/CD127/CD95/CD27. Germline V gene data show CDR1 as SQVTM and CDR2 as ANQGSEA. The germline V and J ends were trimmed by 7 bases and 0 bases, with 6 bases remaining between them. The CDR3 covers 11 residues. cDNA synthesis used the whole RNA isolate, giving expressed TCRB sequences. Sequencing was performed with immunoSEQ multiplex PCR; in TCRdb, only in-frame clones are kept and a portion is missing. The table lists hundreds of thousands of clones, 11% to 15% of them singletons. On this clone itself: Its antigen remains unidentified.

The clonotype originates from a man aged 18 to 29 with type 1 diabetes. Sequenced: naive CD4+ T cells from blood. The chain is built from TRBV29-1 and TRBJ1-1, with D hard to call. As DNA, the CDR3 is TGCAGCGCCGAGATGAACACTGAAGCTTTCTTT. The encoded protein is CSAEMNTEAFF.